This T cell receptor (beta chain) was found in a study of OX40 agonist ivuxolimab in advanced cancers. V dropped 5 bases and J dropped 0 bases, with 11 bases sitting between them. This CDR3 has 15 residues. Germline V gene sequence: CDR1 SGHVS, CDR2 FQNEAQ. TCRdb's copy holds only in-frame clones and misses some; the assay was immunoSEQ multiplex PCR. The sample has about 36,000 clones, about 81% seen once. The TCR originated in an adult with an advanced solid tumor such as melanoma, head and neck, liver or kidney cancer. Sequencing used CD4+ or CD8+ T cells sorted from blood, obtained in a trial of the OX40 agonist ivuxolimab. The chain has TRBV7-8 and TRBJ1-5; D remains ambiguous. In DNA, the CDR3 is TGTGCCAGCAGCCGGGCCTCAAATAGCAATCAGCCCCAGCATTTT. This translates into CASSRASNSNQPQHF.